A selection of T cell receptor beta chains follows, all from one sample in a study of CD8+ T cells in alopecia areata. Repertoires were generated with immunoSEQ multiplex PCR, while TCRdb's copy carries only in-frame clones and drops some. The repertoire has 100,000 to 150,000 clones, about 49% of them found once; the top ten carry around 20%. The sequencing used CD8+ T cells sorted from blood, collected at week 0. The receptors shown here come from a human donor with alopecia areata. Both conserved end residues are part of each CDR3. The order of the fields is D gene, V gene, clone size, J gene, CDR3 DNA, CDR3 protein. D genes are given only for firm matches. Only part of the rows carry a size: once, few, many, or a class if the clone is expanded.

NA	TRBV7-6	once	TRBJ2-7	TGTGCCAGCAGCTTTGACGACCACGAGCAGTACTTC	CASSFDDHEQYF
TRBD2	TRBV7-8	few	TRBJ2-7	TGTGCCAGCAGCTCCTTCCCGGGGGGAACCTACGAGCAGTACTTC	CASSSFPGGTYEQYF
TRBD2	TRBV7-2	few	TRBJ2-5	TGTGCCAGCAGCCCGGGACTAGCGGGTGAAGAGACCCAGTACTTC	CASSPGLAGEETQYF
NA	TRBV10-3	NA	TRBJ1-5	TGTGCCATCAGTGAGCATCCGGGGGGAGCGCAGCCCCAGCATTTT	CAISEHPGGAQPQHF
TRBD1	TRBV27	NA	TRBJ2-7	TGTGCCAGCAGTTGGGGACAGGTCGGGTACGAGCAGTACTTC	CASSWGQVGYEQYF
TRBD2	TRBV10-3	NA	TRBJ2-7	TGTGCCATCAGTGAGTATCAGACTAGCGGGGCCTACGAGCAGTACTTC	CAISEYQTSGAYEQYF
TRBD2	TRBV2	NA	TRBJ2-7	TGTGCCAGCAGGAGACTAGCGCGCGAGCAGTACTTC	CASRRLAREQYF
NA	TRBV29-1	NA	TRBJ2-3	TGCAGCGTTGACCCTGAGAGTTCCGCAGATACGCAGTATTTT	CSVDPESSADTQYF
NA	TRBV20-1	few	TRBJ1-1	TGCAGTGCTAAGGAGGGGCTGTTGGCTTTCTTT	CSAKEGLLAFF
NA	TRBV5-4	NA	TRBJ2-3	TGTGCCAGCAGCTTGCAGGGATTAGGGACAGATACGCAGTATTTT	CASSLQGLGTDTQYF
NA	TRBV7-9	NA	TRBJ2-4	TGTGCCAGCAGCTTAAGTTACCTGGACATTCAGTACTTC	CASSLSYLDIQYF
NA	TRBV5-4	NA	TRBJ2-1	TGTGCCAGCAGCTTGGAATGGGACTCTAGCCGCAATGAGCAGTTCTTC	CASSLEWDSSRNEQFF
NA	TRBV19	few	TRBJ1-5	TGTGCCAGTAGTATTCCCGGCCCAGTGGATCAGCCCCAGCATTTT	CASSIPGPVDQPQHF
NA	TRBV7-2	NA	TRBJ1-5	TGTGCCAGCAGCTTAGTCCCGGGGTCAAATCAGCCCCAGCATTTT	CASSLVPGSNQPQHF